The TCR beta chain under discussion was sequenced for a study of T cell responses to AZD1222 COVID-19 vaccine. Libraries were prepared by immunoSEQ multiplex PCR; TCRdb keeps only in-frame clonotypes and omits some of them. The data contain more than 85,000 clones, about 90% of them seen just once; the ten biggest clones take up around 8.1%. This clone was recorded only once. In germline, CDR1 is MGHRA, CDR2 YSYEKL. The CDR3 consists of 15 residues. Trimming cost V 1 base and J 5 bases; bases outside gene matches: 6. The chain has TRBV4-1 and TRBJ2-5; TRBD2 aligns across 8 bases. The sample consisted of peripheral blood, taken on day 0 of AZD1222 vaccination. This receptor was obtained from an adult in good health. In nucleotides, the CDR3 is TGCGCCAGCAGCCAAGCAAGCGGGGGAGGTGAGACCCAGTACTTC. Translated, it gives CASSQASGGGETQYF.